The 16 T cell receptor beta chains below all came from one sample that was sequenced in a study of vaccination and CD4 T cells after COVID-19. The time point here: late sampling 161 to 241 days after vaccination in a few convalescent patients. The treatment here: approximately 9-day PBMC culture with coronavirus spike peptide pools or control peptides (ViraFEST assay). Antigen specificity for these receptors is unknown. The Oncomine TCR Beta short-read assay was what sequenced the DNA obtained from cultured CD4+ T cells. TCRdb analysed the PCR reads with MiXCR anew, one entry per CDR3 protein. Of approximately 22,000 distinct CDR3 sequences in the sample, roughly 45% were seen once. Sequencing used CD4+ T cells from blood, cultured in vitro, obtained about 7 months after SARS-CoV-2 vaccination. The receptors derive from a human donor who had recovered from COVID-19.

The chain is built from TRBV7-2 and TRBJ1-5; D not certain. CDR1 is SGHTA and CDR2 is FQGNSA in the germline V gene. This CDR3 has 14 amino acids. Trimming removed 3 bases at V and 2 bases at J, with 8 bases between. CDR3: CASSFSVGNQPQHF. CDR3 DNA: TGTGCCAGCAGCTTTAGTGTCGGCAATCAGCCCCAGCATTTT.

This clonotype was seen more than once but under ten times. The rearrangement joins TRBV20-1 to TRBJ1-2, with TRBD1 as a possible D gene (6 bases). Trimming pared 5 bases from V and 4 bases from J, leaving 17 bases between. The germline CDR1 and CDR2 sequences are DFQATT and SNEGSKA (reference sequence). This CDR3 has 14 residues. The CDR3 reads CSAEGLQGVYGYTF. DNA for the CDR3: TGCAGTGCTGAGGGGCTACAGGGAGTCTATGGCTACACCTTC.

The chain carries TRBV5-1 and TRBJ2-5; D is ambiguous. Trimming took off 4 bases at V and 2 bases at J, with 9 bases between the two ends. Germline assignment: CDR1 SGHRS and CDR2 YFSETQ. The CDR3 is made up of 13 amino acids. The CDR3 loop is CASSPGPQETQYF. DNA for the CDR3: TGCGCCAGCAGCCCAGGACCTCAAGAGACCCAGTACTTC.

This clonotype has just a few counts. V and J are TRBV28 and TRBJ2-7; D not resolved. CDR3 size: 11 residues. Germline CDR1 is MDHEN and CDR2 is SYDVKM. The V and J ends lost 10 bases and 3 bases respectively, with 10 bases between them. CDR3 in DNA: TGTGCCACTAAGATCGGCTACGAGCAGTACTTC. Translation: CATKIGYEQYF.

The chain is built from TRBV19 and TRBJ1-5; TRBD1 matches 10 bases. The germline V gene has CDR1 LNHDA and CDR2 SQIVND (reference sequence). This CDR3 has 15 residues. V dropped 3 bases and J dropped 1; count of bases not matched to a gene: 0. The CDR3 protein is CASSMTGGSNQPQHF. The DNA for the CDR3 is TGTGCCAGTAGTATGACAGGGGGCAGCAATCAGCCCCAGCATTTT.

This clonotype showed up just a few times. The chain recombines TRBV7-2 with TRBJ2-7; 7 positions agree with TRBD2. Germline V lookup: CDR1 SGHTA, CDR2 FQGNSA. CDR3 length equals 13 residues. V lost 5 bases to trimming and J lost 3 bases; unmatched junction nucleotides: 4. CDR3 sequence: CASSEPSGYEQYF. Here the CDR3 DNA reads TGTGCCAGCAGCGAACCTAGCGGCTACGAGCAGTACTTC. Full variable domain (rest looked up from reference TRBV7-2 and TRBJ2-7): GAGVSQSPSNKVTEKGKDVELRCDPISGHTALYWYRQSLGQGLEFLIYFQGNSAPDKSGLPSDRFSAERTGGSVSTLTIQRTQQEDSAVYLCASSEPSGYEQYFGPGTRLTVT.

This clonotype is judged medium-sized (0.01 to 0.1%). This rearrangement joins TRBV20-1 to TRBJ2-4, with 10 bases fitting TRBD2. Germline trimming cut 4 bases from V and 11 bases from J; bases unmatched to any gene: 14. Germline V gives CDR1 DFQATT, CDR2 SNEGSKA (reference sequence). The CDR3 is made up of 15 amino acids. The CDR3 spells CSATGALAGAVFQYF. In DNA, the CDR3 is TGCAGTGCTACGGGGGCCCTAGCGGGAGCGGTCTTTCAGTACTTC.

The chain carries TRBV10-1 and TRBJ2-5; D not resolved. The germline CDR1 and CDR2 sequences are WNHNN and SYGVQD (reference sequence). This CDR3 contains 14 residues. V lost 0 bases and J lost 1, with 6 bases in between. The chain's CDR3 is CASSESVLQETQYF. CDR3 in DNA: TGCGCCAGCAGTGAGTCCGTCCTCCAAGAGACCCAGTACTTC.

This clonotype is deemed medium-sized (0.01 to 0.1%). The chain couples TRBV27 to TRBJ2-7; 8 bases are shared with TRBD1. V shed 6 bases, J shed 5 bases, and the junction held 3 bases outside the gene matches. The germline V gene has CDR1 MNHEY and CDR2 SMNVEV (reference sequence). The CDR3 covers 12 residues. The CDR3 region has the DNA TGTGCCAGCAGCCCGGACAGGGACGAGCAGTACTTC. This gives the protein CASSPDRDEQYF.

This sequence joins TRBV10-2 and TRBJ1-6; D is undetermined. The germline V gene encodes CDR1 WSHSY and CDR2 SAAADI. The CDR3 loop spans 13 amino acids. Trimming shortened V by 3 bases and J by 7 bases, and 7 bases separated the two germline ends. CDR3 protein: CASSDGSNSPLHF. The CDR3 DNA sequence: TGCGCCAGCAGTGATGGCAGCAATTCACCCCTCCACTTT.

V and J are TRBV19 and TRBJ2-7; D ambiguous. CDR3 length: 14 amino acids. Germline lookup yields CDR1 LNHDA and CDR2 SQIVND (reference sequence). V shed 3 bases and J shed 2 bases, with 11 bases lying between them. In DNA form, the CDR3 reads TGTGCCAGTAGTATCGGACGGGCAACCTACGAGCAGTACTTC. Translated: CASSIGRATYEQYF.

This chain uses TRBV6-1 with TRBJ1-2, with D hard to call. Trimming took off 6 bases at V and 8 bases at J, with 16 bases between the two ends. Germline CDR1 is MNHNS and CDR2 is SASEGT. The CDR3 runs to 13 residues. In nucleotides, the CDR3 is TGTGCCAGCAGCACAGCAACTAAGGCGGGCTACACCTTC. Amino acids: CASSTATKAGYTF.

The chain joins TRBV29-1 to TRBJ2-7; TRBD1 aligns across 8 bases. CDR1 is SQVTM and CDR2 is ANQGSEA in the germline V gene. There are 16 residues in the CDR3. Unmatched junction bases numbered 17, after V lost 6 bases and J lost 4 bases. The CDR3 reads CSVPIIDRGNGYEQYF. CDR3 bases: TGCAGCGTGCCCATCATCGACAGGGGTAACGGATACGAGCAGTACTTC.

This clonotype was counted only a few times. The CDR3 sequence: CASSLAGTRQETQYF. The DNA of the CDR3 is TGTGCCAGCAGCTTAGCGGGGACTCGACAAGAGACCCAGTACTTC. The gene calls are TRBV7-2 and TRBJ2-5, with D possibly matching TRBD2 (6 bases). V was shortened by 0 bases and J by 2 bases, with 10 bases between the two germline ends. The germline V gene has CDR1 SGHTA and CDR2 FQGNSA. The CDR3 is 15 amino acids.

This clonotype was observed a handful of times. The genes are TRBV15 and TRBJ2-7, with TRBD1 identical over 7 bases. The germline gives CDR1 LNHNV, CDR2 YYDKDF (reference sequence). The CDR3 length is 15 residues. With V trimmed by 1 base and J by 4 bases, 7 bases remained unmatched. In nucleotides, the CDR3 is TGTGCCACCAGCAGAGGTACAGGGGACCCATACGAGCAGTACTTC. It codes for CATSRGTGDPYEQYF.

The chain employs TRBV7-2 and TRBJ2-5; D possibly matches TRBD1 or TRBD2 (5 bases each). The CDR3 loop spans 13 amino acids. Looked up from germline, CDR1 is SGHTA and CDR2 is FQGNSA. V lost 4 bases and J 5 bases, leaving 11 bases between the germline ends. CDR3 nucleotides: TGTGCCAGCAGCTCCCGGGACCGCGAGACCCAGTACTTC. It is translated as CASSSRDRETQYF. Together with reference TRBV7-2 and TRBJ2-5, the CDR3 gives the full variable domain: GAGVSQSPSNKVTEKGKDVELRCDPISGHTALYWYRQSLGQGLEFLIYFQGNSAPDKSGLPSDRFSAERTGGSVSTLTIQRTQQEDSAVYLCASSSRDRETQYFGPGTRLLVL.